Listed below are T cell receptor beta chains from one sample, sequenced in a study of OX40 agonist ivuxolimab in advanced cancers. The method was immunoSEQ multiplex PCR; TCRdb's version includes in-frame clones alone and lacks a portion of them. The table has approximately 46,000 clones, more than 75% seen once. The starting material was CD4+ or CD8+ T cells sorted from blood, obtained in a trial of the OX40 agonist ivuxolimab. These receptors originate from an adult with an advanced solid tumor such as melanoma, head and neck, liver or kidney cancer. The CDR3 runs from the conserved cysteine through the conserved F or W. Fields, in order: D gene, J gene, clone size, V gene, CDR3 protein, CDR3 DNA. The D gene is left open where the match is weak. Part of the rows lack a size; the others show once, few, many or a class for expanded clones.

>.|TRBJ1-1|.|TRBV5-1
CASSLVISASEAFF
TGCGCCAGCAGCTTGGTCATTTCGGCCTCTGAAGCTTTCTTT
>.|TRBJ1-5|.|TRBV7-9
CASSSAGDNQPQHF
TGTGCCAGCAGCTCCGCAGGGGACAATCAGCCCCAGCATTTT
>.|TRBJ2-1|.|TRBV29-1
CSVEHKRDIPNEQFF
TGCAGCGTTGAACATAAAAGGGACATACCCAATGAGCAGTTCTTC
>.|TRBJ1-2|few|TRBV13
CASTPQGNPNYGYTF
TGTGCCAGCACGCCCCAGGGTAATCCTAACTATGGCTACACCTTC
>.|TRBJ1-5|.|TRBV2
CASKLGDSNQPQHF
TGTGCCAGCAAGTTAGGGGATAGCAATCAGCCCCAGCATTTT
>.|TRBJ2-1|.|TRBV13
CASSLGQVNNEQFF
TGTGCCAGCAGCTTAGGACAGGTCAACAATGAGCAGTTCTTC
>.|TRBJ2-7|.|TRBV9
CASSETPSYEQYF
TGTGCCAGCAGCGAGACGCCTTCCTACGAGCAGTACTTC
>.|TRBJ2-7|.|TRBV18
CASSPPSSYEQYF
TGTGCCAGCTCACCCCCTAGCTCCTACGAGCAGTACTTC
>TRBD1|TRBJ1-1|.|TRBV6-5
CASKQTGGWNTEAFF
TGTGCCAGCAAGCAGACAGGGGGCTGGAACACTGAAGCTTTCTTT
>TRBD1|TRBJ2-1|once|TRBV6-1
CASSEAGQVADEQFF
TGTGCCAGCAGTGAAGCAGGACAGGTTGCGGATGAGCAGTTCTTC
>.|TRBJ1-1|.|TRBV30
CAWSVLMNTEAFF
TGTGCCTGGAGTGTACTAATGAACACTGAAGCTTTCTTT
>TRBD2|TRBJ2-1|once|TRBV25-1
CASRSGGDYNEQFF
TGTGCCAGCCGGAGCGGGGGGGATTACAATGAGCAGTTCTTC
>TRBD2|TRBJ2-1|few|TRBV5-1
CASSLVPSGSEDEQFF
TGCGCCAGCAGCTTGGTCCCTAGCGGGAGTGAGGATGAGCAGTTCTTC
>.|TRBJ2-7|.|TRBV7-9
CASSLRFEQYF
TGTGCCAGCAGCTTAAGGTTCGAGCAGTACTTC
>TRBD1|TRBJ1-4|.|TRBV10-1
CASLDRANEKLFF
TGCGCCAGCTTAGACAGGGCGAATGAAAAACTGTTTTTT
>TRBD2|TRBJ2-1|.|TRBV11-3
CASSLASGSVEQFF
TGTGCCAGCAGCTTGGCTAGCGGGAGTGTTGAGCAGTTCTTC
>.|TRBJ2-7|.|TRBV5-5
CASSLAGDTRYEQYF
TGTGCCAGCAGCTTGGCGGGGGACACGAGATACGAGCAGTACTTC
>TRBD1|TRBJ1-1|few|TRBV27
CASSTGMNTEAFF
TGTGCCAGCTCGACAGGGATGAACACTGAAGCTTTCTTT
>.|TRBJ1-1|.|TRBV9
CASSVGRGNTEAFF
TGTGCCAGCAGCGTAGGACGGGGGAACACTGAAGCTTTCTTT
>TRBD1|TRBJ1-5|.|TRBV11-2
CASSGGTGIAQPQHF
TGTGCCAGCAGCGGGGGGACAGGGATAGCACAGCCCCAGCATTTT
>.|TRBJ1-6|.|TRBV6-1
CASSDKGYSYNSPLHF
TGTGCCAGCAGTGACAAAGGGTACTCCTATAATTCACCCCTCCACTTT
>.|TRBJ2-1|.|TRBV13
CASSLVAEQFF
TGTGCCAGCAGCTTAGTCGCTGAGCAGTTCTTC
>.|TRBJ1-5|.|TRBV6-5
CASSYRSGNQPQHF
TGTGCCAGCAGTTACCGTTCTGGCAATCAGCCCCAGCATTTT